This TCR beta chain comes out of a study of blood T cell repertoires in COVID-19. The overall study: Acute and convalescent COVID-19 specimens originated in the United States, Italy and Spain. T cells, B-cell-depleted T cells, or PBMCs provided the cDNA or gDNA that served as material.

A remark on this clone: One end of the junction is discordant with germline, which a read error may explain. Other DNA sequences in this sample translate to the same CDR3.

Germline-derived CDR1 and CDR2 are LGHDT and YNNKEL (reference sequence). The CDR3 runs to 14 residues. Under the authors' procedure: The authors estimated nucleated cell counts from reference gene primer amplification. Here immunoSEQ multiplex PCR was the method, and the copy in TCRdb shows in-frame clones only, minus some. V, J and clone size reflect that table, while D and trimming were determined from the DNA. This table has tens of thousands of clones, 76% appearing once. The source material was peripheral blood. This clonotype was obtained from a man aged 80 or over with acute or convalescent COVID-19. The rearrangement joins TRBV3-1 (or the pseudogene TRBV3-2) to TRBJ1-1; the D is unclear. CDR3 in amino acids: CASSQVLSNTEAFF. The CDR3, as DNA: TGTGCCAGCAGCCAGGTACTATCGAACACTGAAGCCTTCTTT.